The 25 T cell receptor beta chains given below trace back to one sample, sequenced in a study of identical twins. MiXCR, applied by TCRdb to the 5' RACE reads, yields one record per CDR3 protein. The table records roughly 250,000 distinct CDR3 sequences, 5.5% to 7% of them present only once. The same sample was also used in a study of yellow fever vaccine responses in identical twins.

Sequencing was carried out using memory (CD45RO+) T cells sorted from blood. The receptor set was obtained from a woman aged 18-29 years in good health.

The chain carries TRBV10-3 and TRBJ2-5; maybe TRBD1 (5 bases). Looked up from germline, CDR1 is ENHRY and CDR2 is SYGVKD. CDR3 length: 14 amino acids. The V and J ends lost 7 bases and 2 bases respectively, with 14 bases between them. In nucleotides, the CDR3 is TGTGCCATCAACTCTGGGCAGGGACAAGAGACCCAGTACTTC. Amino acids: CAINSGQGQETQYF.

This clonotype was observed a handful of times. The rearrangement joins TRBV9 to TRBJ2-5; D is unresolved. Germline lookup yields CDR1 SGDLS and CDR2 YYNGEE. V was trimmed by 0 bases and J by 7 bases, leaving 13 bases between them. This CDR3 spans 14 amino acids. Here the CDR3 DNA reads TGTGCCAGCAGCGTAGCGTTGGAGATAGGGACCCAGTACTTC. It yields the protein CASSVALEIGTQYF.

This clonotype has only a few counts. The V and J genes are TRBV19 and TRBJ2-5; the D gene is possibly TRBD1 (5 bases). This CDR3 is built from 14 residues. Germline V lookup: CDR1 LNHDA, CDR2 SQIVND (reference sequence). Between the trimmed V and J ends, which lost 5 bases and 0 bases, there was a span of 10 bases. Here the CDR3 reads CASSPGRHQETQYF. The CDR3 nucleotides read TGTGCCAGTAGTCCAGGGCGTCACCAAGAGACCCAGTACTTC.

This clonotype was seen a single time. The chain links TRBV18 to TRBJ2-2; possibly TRBD1 for D (6 bases). V was trimmed by 6 bases and J by 4 bases, leaving 15 bases between them. The CDR3 is made up of 15 amino acids. CDR1 and CDR2 from the germline V gene are KGHSH and LQKENI. The CDR3 reads CASSVHRDGTGELFF. As DNA, the CDR3 is TGTGCCAGCTCCGTTCACAGGGATGGCACCGGGGAGCTGTTTTTT.

This clonotype was recorded a few times. CDR3 nucleotide sequence: TGCAGTGCTAGAGGTGGATCCTTTACAGGGGGCAATCAGCCCCAGCATTTT. It codes for CSARGGSFTGGNQPQHF. V and J are TRBV20-1 and TRBJ1-5; TRBD1 agrees at 7 bases. The germline CDR1 and CDR2 sequences are DFQATT and SNEGSKA (reference sequence). J lost 2 bases, V lost 1 base, and 11 bases had no gene match. The CDR3 runs to 17 residues.

This chain joins TRBV7-9 and TRBJ2-3; D is unresolved. Trimming pared 3 bases from V and 2 bases from J, leaving 6 bases between. CDR1 is SEHNR and CDR2 is FQNEAQ in the germline V gene (reference sequence). The CDR3 consists of 13 residues. The CDR3 sequence is CASSFSHTDTQYF. In DNA form, the CDR3 reads TGTGCCAGCAGCTTTTCTCACACAGATACGCAGTATTTT.

This clonotype was observed a handful of times. The V call is TRBV12-3 or TRBV12-4, the J call TRBJ2-7; D remains ambiguous. Trimming removed 5 bases at V and 11 bases at J, with 13 bases between. The CDR3 is made up of 11 amino acids. The CDR3 protein is CASSARGDEYV. The CDR3 bases are TGTGCCAGCAGTGCTAGAGGCGACGAGTACGTC.

In its sample, this clonotype was seen many times. The rearrangement joins TRBV20-1 to TRBJ2-1; the match to TRBD2 covers 12 bases. Germline V lookup: CDR1 DFQATT, CDR2 SNEGSKA (reference sequence). The CDR3 length is 14 residues. V lost 7 bases, J lost 0 bases, and 1 base stayed unmatched. Here the CDR3 DNA reads TGCAGTGTGACTAGCGGGGGCTCCTACAATGAGCAGTTCTTC. Residues: CSVTSGGSYNEQFF.

This clonotype has more than one count but fewer than ten. The chain links TRBV7-8 to TRBJ2-5; TRBD2 agrees at 9 bases. Germline values: CDR1 SGHVS, CDR2 FQNEAQ. V lost 1 base and J lost 4; bases outside the gene matches: 7. The CDR3 is 16 amino acids. CDR3 sequence: CASSLVSGRKSETQYF. CDR3 in DNA: TGTGCCAGCAGCTTAGTCAGCGGGAGGAAGTCAGAGACCCAGTACTTC.

The chain has TRBV12-3 or TRBV12-4 and TRBJ2-6; D is unresolved. Trimming took 6 bases from V and 5 from J, leaving 8 bases between them. The CDR3 runs to 13 residues. The CDR3 reads CASRRDWANVLTF. The CDR3 nucleotides are TGTGCCAGCAGGCGAGATTGGGCCAACGTCCTGACTTTC.

The chain combines TRBV4-1 with TRBJ2-3; TRBD1 might be the D (5 bases). Trimming removed 3 bases at V and 8 bases at J, with 9 bases between. The length of the CDR3 is 12 residues. Germline values: CDR1 MGHRA, CDR2 YSYEKL. The CDR3 coding sequence is TGCGCCAGCAGCCACCCTAGGGGTACGCAGTATTTT. It codes for CASSHPRGTQYF.

This clonotype occurred a few times. The V gene is TRBV19, the J gene TRBJ1-2, with a tentative D call TRBD1 (6 bases). Germline CDR1 and CDR2: LNHDA and SQIVND (reference sequence). V was shortened by 5 bases and J by 5 bases, with 15 bases between the two germline ends. This CDR3 comprises 14 residues. The CDR3 loop reads CASSARTAGYGYTF. CDR3 nucleotide sequence: TGTGCCAGTAGTGCCCGGACAGCCGGATATGGCTACACCTTC.

This clonotype showed up many times. The chain carries TRBV2 and TRBJ2-6; 7 positions match TRBD1. The trim removed 6 bases at V and 3 bases at J, leaving 8 bases unmatched. CDR3 size: 16 residues. Germline V gives CDR1 SNHLY, CDR2 FYNNEI. The CDR3 DNA follows: TGTGCCAGCAGGCCAGGACAGGTCGGTGGGGCCAACGTCCTGACTTTC. Translated, it gives CASRPGQVGGANVLTF.

This sequence joins TRBV7-9 and TRBJ1-5; TRBD1 matches 12 bases. J lost 8 bases, V lost 4 bases, and 6 bases had no gene match. CDR1 is SEHNR, CDR2 FQNEAQ, per germline (reference sequence). The CDR3 sequence is 15 residues long. For the CDR3, the DNA is TGTGCCAGCAGCTGGGGACAGGGGGCATTGGAGCCCCAGCATTTT. Translated, it gives CASSWGQGALEPQHF. Full variable domain (remainder filled in from reference TRBV7-9 and TRBJ1-5): DTGVSQNPRHKITKRGQNVTFRCDPISEHNRLYWYRQTLGQGPEFLTYFQNEAQLEKSRLLSDRFSAERPKGSFSTLEIQRTEQGDSAMYLCASSWGQGALEPQHFGDGTRLSIL.

The J gene is TRBJ2-7, the V gene TRBV24-1, with 7 bases that match TRBD1. Germline V gene sequence: CDR1 KGHDR, CDR2 SFDVKD. This CDR3 is 14 amino acids long. Trimming at V came to 7 bases and at J to 5 bases, leaving 10 bases not matched to a gene. In DNA form, the CDR3 reads TGTGCCACCAGCCCGGGGACAGTAGGAGACGAGCAGTACTTC. Protein product: CATSPGTVGDEQYF.

For this clonotype: A read error may produce the germline difference seen at one junction end. The chain combines TRBV7-7 with TRBJ2-5; possible D gene TRBD1, 7 bases. This CDR3 is built from 17 residues. CDR1 is SSHAT and CDR2 is FNYEAQ in the germline V gene (reference sequence). The CDR3 region is CTSSLVPGGNEGETQYF. The CDR3 region has the DNA TGTACCAGCAGCTTAGTTCCAGGGGGGAACGAGGGGGAGACCCAGTACTTC. The full variable domain, rest sourced from reference TRBV7-7 and TRBJ2-5, is GAGVSQSPRYKVTKRGQDVTLRCDPISSHATLYWYQQALGQGPEFLTYFNYEAQPDKSGLPSDRFSAERPEGSISTLTIQRTEQRDSAMYRCTSSLVPGGNEGETQYFGPGTRLLVL.

This clonotype has just a few counts. The chain carries TRBV18 and TRBJ2-1; D perhaps matches TRBD1 (5 bases). Trimming took off 3 bases at V and 9 bases at J, with 9 bases between the two ends. The CDR3 spans 12 residues. Germline CDR1 reads KGHSH; CDR2 reads LQKENI. Here the CDR3 reads CASSPGRGEQFF. The CDR3 bases are TGTGCCAGCTCACCGGGAAGGGGTGAGCAGTTCTTC. Variable domain in full (rest from reference TRBV18 and TRBJ2-1): NAGVMQNPRHLVRRRGQEARLRCSPMKGHSHVYWYRQLPEEGLKFMVYLQKENIIDESGMPKERFSAEFPKEGPSILRIQQVVRGDSAAYFCASSPGRGEQFFGPGTRLTVL.

The sample holds a few counts of this clonotype. This chain uses TRBV6-1 with TRBJ1-4; possibly TRBD1 for D (6 bases). V lost 5 bases and J 7 bases, leaving 17 bases between the germline ends. The CDR3 loop spans 15 amino acids. CDR1 and CDR2 (germline): MNHNS, SASEGT. The CDR3 nucleotides read TGTGCCAGCAGTCCGACCACAGGGATCGGTGAAAAACTGTTTTTT. Protein product: CASSPTTGIGEKLFF.

This chain uses TRBV6-1 with TRBJ2-7; 7 bases are shared with TRBD2. This CDR3 contains 13 residues. The ends lost 7 bases at V and 3 bases at J; junction bases unmatched: 6. The V gene's germline CDR1 is MNHNS and CDR2 SASEGT. The DNA for the CDR3 is TGTGCCAGCAACCCCCCTAGCGGCTACGAGCAGTACTTC. It yields the protein CASNPPSGYEQYF.

This chain connects TRBV2 to TRBJ2-7; D is ambiguous. V lost 4 bases and J 2 bases, leaving 12 bases between the germline ends. Per the germline V gene, CDR1 is SNHLY and CDR2 is FYNNEI. The CDR3 consists of 14 residues. Here the CDR3 reads CASSVPGTAYEQYF. DNA for the CDR3: TGTGCCAGCAGTGTACCAGGAACGGCCTACGAGCAGTACTTC.

This clonotype was observed many times. This chain uses TRBV12-3 or TRBV12-4 with TRBJ2-3; 10 positions match TRBD2. This CDR3 spans 17 amino acids. V was clipped by 3 bases and J by 0 bases; unmatched bases: 6. The chain's CDR3 is CASSFSKLAGSTDTQYF. CDR3 DNA: TGTGCCAGCAGTTTTTCCAAACTAGCGGGGAGCACAGATACGCAGTATTTT.

This clonotype was observed a few times. The chain carries TRBV20-1 and TRBJ2-2, with a weak D call TRBD1 (6 bases). Trimming took 6 bases from V and 5 from J, leaving 19 bases between them. Germline V gene sequence: CDR1 DFQATT, CDR2 SNEGSKA (reference sequence). The CDR3 is 15 residues long. The CDR3 here is CSALVQGMATGELFF. Here the CDR3 DNA reads TGCAGTGCCCTGGTACAGGGAATGGCAACCGGGGAGCTGTTTTTT.

This clonotype was seen a handful of times. The chain recombines TRBV24-1 with TRBJ1-2, with D hard to call. CDR3 length: 14 residues. Germline V gene sequence: CDR1 KGHDR, CDR2 SFDVKD. V lost 0 bases to trimming and J lost 2 bases, with 6 bases between them. The CDR3 loop is CATSDLEANYGYTF. DNA for the CDR3: TGTGCCACCAGTGATTTGGAGGCAAACTATGGCTACACCTTC.

This clonotype was picked up a small number of times. The chain uses TRBV5-1 and TRBJ2-5; D is possibly TRBD2 (6 bases). CDR3 length: 14 residues. Trimming removed 6 bases at V and 5 bases at J, with 17 bases between. Germline loops: CDR1 SGHRS, CDR2 YFSETQ. The chain's CDR3 is CASTVTGGTETQYF. CDR3 sequence (DNA): TGCGCCAGCACGGTCACGGGCGGGACGGAGACCCAGTACTTC.

This chain joins TRBV5-1 and TRBJ2-6; D perhaps matches TRBD2 (6 bases). Germline V CDR1 and CDR2: SGHRS, YFSETQ. V lost 0 bases to trimming and J lost 2 bases, with 9 bases between them. The CDR3 covers 16 residues. The CDR3 DNA follows: TGCGCCAGCAGCTTGGCCGGGGGAACTGGGGCCAACGTCCTGACTTTC. Protein sequence: CASSLAGGTGANVLTF.